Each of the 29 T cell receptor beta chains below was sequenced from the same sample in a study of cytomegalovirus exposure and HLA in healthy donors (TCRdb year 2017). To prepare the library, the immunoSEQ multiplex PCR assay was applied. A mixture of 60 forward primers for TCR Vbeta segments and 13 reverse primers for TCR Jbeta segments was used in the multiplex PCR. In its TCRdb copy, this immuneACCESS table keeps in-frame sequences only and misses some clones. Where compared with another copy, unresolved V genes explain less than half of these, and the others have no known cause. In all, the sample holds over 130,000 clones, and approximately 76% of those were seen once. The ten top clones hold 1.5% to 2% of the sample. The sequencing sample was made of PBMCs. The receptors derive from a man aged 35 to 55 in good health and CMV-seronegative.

The CDR3: CSGGQATGELFF. In DNA, the CDR3 is TGCAGCGGGGGACAAGCCACCGGGGAGCTGTTTTTT. The J gene is TRBJ2-2, the V gene TRBV29-1; weak D call: TRBD1 (6 bases). Deletions cut 7 bases from V and 4 bases from J, with 10 bases between. Germline CDR1 is SQVTM and CDR2 is ANQGSEA. This CDR3 comprises 12 residues.

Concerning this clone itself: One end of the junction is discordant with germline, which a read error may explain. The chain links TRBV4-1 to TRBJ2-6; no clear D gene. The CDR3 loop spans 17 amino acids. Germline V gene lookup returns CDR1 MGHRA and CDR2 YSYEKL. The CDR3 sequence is CASSQDTTFSEANVLTF. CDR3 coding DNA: TGCGCCAGCAGCCAAGACACAACATTCTCTGAGGCCAACGTCCTGACTTTC.

The DNA of the CDR3 is TGTGCCAGTACCCCCGGGCCATCCAGGGCTAACTCCTACGAGCAGTACTTC. Amino acid sequence: CASTPGPSRANSYEQYF. The V call is TRBV19, the J call TRBJ2-7, with D tentatively TRBD1 (5 bases). The CDR3 runs to 17 residues. Germline V gene data show CDR1 as LNHDA and CDR2 as SQIVND (reference sequence). Between the trimmed V and J ends, which lost 7 bases and 0 bases, there was a span of 22 bases.

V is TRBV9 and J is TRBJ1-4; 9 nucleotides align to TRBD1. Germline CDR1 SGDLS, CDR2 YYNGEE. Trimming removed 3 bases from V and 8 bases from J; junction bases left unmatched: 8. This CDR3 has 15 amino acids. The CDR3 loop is CASSGTGTGREKLFF. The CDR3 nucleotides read TGTGCCAGCAGCGGAACCGGGACAGGGAGAGAAAAACTGTTTTTT.

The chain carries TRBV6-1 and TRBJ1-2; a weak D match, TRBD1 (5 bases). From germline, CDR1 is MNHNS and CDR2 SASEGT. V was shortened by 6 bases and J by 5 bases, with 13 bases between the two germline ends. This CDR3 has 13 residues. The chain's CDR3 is CASRSTDAYGYTF. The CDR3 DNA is TGTGCCAGCAGATCGACAGATGCATATGGCTACACCTTC.

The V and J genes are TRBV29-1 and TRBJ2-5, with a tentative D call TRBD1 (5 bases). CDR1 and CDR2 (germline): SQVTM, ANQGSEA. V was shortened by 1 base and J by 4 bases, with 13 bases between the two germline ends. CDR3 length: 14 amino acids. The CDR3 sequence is CSVEGSQGRETQYF. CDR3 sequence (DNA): TGCAGCGTTGAAGGGAGCCAGGGCAGAGAGACCCAGTACTTC.

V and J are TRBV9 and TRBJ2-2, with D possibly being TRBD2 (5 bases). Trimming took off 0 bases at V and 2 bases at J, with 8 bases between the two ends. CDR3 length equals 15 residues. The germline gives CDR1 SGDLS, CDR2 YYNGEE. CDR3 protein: CASSVGSGNTGELFF. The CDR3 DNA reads TGTGCCAGCAGCGTAGGCAGCGGAAACACCGGGGAGCTGTTTTTT.

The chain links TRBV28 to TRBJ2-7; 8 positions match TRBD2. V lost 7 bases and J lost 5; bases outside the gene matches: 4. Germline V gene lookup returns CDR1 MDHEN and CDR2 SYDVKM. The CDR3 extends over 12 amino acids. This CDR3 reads CASILGLDEQYF. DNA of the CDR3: TGTGCCAGCATCCTGGGACTAGACGAGCAGTACTTC.

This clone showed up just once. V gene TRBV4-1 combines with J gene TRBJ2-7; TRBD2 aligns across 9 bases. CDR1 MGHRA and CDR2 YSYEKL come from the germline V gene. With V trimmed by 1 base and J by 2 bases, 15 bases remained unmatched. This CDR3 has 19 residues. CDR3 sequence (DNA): TGCGCCAGCAGCCAAGGGGCTGGTGGGACTAGCTTACTCCCCTACGAGCAGTACTTC. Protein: CASSQGAGGTSLLPYEQYF.

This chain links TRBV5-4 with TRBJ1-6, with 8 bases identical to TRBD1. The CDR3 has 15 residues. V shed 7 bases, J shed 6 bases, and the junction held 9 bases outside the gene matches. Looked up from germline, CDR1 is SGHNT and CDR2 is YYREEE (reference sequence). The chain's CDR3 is CASPHQGAGNSPLHF. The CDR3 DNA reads TGTGCCAGCCCCCACCAGGGGGCAGGTAATTCACCCCTCCACTTT.

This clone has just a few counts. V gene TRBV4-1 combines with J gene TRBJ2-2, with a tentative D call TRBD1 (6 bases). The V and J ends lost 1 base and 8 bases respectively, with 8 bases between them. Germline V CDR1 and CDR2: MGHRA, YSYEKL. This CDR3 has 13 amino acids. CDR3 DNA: TGCGCCAGCAGCCAAGTAGGGGGAGGGGAGCTGTTTTTT. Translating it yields CASSQVGGGELFF.

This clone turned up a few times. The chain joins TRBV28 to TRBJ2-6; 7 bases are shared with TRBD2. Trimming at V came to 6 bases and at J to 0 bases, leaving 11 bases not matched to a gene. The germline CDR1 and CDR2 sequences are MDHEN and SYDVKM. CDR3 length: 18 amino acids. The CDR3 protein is CASSTVWGGSSGANVLTF. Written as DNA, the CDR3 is TGTGCCAGCAGCACCGTGTGGGGGGGTTCCTCTGGGGCCAACGTCCTGACTTTC.

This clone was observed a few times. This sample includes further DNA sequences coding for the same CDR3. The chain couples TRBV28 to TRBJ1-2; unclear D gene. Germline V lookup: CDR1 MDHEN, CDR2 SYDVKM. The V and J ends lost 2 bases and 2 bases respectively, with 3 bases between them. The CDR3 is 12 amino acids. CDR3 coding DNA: TGTGCCAGCAGTTTAAGCAACTATGGCTACACCTTC. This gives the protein CASSLSNYGYTF.

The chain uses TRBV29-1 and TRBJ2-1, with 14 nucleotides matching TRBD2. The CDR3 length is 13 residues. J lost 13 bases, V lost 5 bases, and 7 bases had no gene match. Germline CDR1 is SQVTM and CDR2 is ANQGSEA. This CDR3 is CSVKGLAGVTQFF. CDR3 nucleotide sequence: TGCAGCGTTAAGGGACTAGCGGGAGTGACACAGTTCTTC.

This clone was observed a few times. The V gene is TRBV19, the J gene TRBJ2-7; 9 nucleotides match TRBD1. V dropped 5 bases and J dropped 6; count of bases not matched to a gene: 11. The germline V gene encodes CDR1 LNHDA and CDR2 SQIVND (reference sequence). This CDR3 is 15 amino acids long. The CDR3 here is CASSPLNRGQGEQYF. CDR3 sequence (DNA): TGTGCCAGTAGTCCCCTCAACAGGGGGCAGGGCGAGCAGTACTTC.

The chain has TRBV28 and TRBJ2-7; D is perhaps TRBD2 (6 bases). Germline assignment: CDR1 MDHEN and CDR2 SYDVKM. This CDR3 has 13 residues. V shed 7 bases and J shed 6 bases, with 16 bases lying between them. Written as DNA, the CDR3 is TGTGCCAGCATCCCAGGAGGAGGGGTCGAGCAGTACTTC. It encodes CASIPGGGVEQYF.

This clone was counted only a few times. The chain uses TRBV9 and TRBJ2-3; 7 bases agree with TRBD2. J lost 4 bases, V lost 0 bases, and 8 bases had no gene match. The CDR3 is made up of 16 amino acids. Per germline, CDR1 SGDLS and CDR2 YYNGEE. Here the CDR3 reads CASSVVLGGGSDTQYF. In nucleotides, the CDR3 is TGTGCCAGCAGCGTAGTTTTGGGGGGGGGATCAGATACGCAGTATTTT.

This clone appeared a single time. The CDR3 nucleotides read TGTGCCATCAGTGGGGGGCGCGAATCTGGAAACACCATATATTTT. It translates to CAISGGRESGNTIYF. The chain joins TRBV10-3 to TRBJ1-3; tentatively, D is TRBD1 (6 bases). The CDR3 sequence is 15 residues long. V lost 4 bases, J lost 1 base, and 11 bases lay in between. The germline CDR1 and CDR2 sequences are ENHRY and SYGVKD.

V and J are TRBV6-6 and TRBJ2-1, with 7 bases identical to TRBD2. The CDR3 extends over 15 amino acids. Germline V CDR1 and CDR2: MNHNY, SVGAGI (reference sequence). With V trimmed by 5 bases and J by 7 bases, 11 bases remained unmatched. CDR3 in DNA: TGTGCCAGCAGTCCAAGCGGGATAGGTTGGAATGAGCAGTTCTTC. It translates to CASSPSGIGWNEQFF.

The CDR3 DNA reads TGTGCCAGCAGCTTAGTGGCAGTCTCCTACGAGCAGTACTTC. This sequence encodes CASSLVAVSYEQYF. V gene TRBV7-9 combines with J gene TRBJ2-7; D gene ambiguous. The germline gives CDR1 SEHNR, CDR2 FQNEAQ (reference sequence). CDR3 length equals 14 residues. The germline V and J ends were trimmed by 1 base and 0 bases, with 7 bases remaining between them.

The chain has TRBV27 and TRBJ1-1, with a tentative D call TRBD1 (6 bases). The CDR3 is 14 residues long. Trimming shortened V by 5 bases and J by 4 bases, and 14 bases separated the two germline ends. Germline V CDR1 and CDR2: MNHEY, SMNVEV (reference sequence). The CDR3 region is CASSLDRLGTEAFF. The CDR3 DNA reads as TGTGCCAGCAGTCTTGACAGGTTGGGCACTGAAGCTTTCTTT.

CDR3 sequence: CASSEQGSGGTDTQYF. The CDR3 DNA is TGTGCCAGCAGTGAACAAGGTAGCGGGGGCACAGATACGCAGTATTTT. The genes are TRBV6-1 and TRBJ2-3, with 8 nucleotides matching TRBD2. The CDR3 runs 16 residues. The junction had 5 bases not matched to a gene; V was cut back by 2 bases and J by 1 base. Germline V gene data show CDR1 as MNHNS and CDR2 as SASEGT.

CDR3: CASSPRGATEQYF. The CDR3 region has the DNA TGTGCCAGTAGTCCGCGCGGGGCGACCGAGCAGTACTTC. This chain uses TRBV19 with TRBJ2-7; TRBD2 is a possible D gene (6 bases). The germline V and J ends were trimmed by 5 bases and 6 bases, with 14 bases remaining between them. Looked up from germline, CDR1 is LNHDA and CDR2 is SQIVND (reference sequence). The CDR3 extends over 13 amino acids.

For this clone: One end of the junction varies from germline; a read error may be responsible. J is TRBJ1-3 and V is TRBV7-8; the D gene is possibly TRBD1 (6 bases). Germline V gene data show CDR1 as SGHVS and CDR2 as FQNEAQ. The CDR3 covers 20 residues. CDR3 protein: CASSFPTTGYSQVSGSTIYF. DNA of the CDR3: TGTGCCAGCAGCTTCCCGACCACAGGGTACTCCCAAGTCTCTGGAAGCACCATATATTTT.

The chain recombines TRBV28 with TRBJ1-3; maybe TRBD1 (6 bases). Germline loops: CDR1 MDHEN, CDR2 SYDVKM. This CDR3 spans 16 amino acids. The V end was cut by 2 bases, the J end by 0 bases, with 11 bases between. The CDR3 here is CASSLAGDNSGNTIYF. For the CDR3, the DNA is TGTGCCAGCAGTTTAGCAGGGGACAACTCTGGAAACACCATATATTTT.

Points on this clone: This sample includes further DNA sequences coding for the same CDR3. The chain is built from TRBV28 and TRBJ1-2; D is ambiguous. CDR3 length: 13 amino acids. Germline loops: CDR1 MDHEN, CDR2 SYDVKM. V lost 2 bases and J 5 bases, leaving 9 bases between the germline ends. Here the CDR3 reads CASSLDTSYGYTF. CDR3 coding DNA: TGTGCCAGCAGTTTAGACACCTCTTATGGCTACACCTTC.

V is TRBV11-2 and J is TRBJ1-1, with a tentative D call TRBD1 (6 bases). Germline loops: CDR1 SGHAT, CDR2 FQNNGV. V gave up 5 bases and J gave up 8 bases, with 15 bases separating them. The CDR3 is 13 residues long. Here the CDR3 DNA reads TGTGCCAGCAGCCTAACCGGGACAAACGAAGCTTTCTTT. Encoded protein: CASSLTGTNEAFF.

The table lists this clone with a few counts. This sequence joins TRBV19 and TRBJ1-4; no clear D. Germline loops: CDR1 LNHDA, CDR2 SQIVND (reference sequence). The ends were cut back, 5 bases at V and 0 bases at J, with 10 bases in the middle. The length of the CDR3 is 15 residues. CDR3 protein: CASSSDIATNEKLFF. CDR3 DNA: TGTGCCAGTAGTTCCGACATTGCAACTAATGAAAAACTGTTTTTT.

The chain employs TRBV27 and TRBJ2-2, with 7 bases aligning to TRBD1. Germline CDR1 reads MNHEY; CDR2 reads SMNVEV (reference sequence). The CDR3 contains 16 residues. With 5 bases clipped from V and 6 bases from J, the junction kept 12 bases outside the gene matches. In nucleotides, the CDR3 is TGTGCCAGCAGTGTGACAGGGAGTGGGTACGCCGGGGAGCTGTTTTTT. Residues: CASSVTGSGYAGELFF.